This entry concerns a single T cell receptor beta chain. Antigen specificity is unknown. This sample was taken from a study of cytomegalovirus exposure and HLA in healthy donors. Study results and caveats: For cytomegalovirus status, the classifier reportedly gave diagnoses with high specificity and sensitivity. Reports indicate that TCR beta sequences accurately predicted the HLA-A and HLA-B alleles of most subjects.

The PCR employed 60 Vbeta primers together with 13 Jbeta primers. Some clones are missing from TCRdb's copy, which holds only in-frame ones; the method was immunoSEQ multiplex PCR. The sample has fewer than 200,000 clones, around 75% seen once; the top ten hold less than 2.5%. Regarding donors, all were healthy bone marrow donors. The V end was cut by 5 bases, the J end by 4 bases, with 11 bases between. This CDR3 is built from 14 residues. From germline, CDR1 is SGHNT and CDR2 YENEEA. Specimen: PBMCs. V and J are TRBV11-3 and TRBJ2-2; no reliable D call. This TCR was recovered from a male donor in good health and CMV-seronegative. DNA for the CDR3: TGTGCCAGCAGCCGGAGTACGGGCACCGGGGAGCTGTTTTTT. Translated: CASSRSTGTGELFF.